These T cell receptor beta chains were read from a single sample in a study of T-cell reconstitution after alpha-beta-depleted transplantation in children. TCRdb reanalysed the PCR reads using MiXCR and keeps one entry per CDR3 protein. The sample lists 250,000 to 300,000 distinct CDR3 sequences; approximately 7.3% were seen once. This specimen was peripheral blood, taken 360 days after TCRalphabeta/CD19-depleted stem cell transplant. The receptors stem from a female patient aged 2 to 10 who had a stem cell transplant for Fanconi anemia, so the T cells may come from the graft donor. Each CDR3 is given with its conserved first and last residue. The D gene is left open where the match is weak. Only some rows state a clone size, as once, few, many or a class for expanded clones.

>16|few|-|TRBV5-6|TRBJ1-1
TGTGCCAGCAGCTTGGATGGGGGCAGGATGAACACTGAAGCTTTCTTT
CASSLDGGRMNTEAFF
>14|many|TRBD2|TRBV4-1|TRBJ2-1
TGCGCCAGCAGCCACGTAGGGAGGGACAATGAGCAGTTCTTC
CASSHVGRDNEQFF
>15|many|-|TRBV15|TRBJ2-1
TGTGCCACCAGCAGAGCGGGCGTTGCTTACAATGAGCAGTTCTTC
CATSRAGVAYNEQFF
>16|many|-|TRBV5-5|TRBJ2-2
TGTGCCAGCAGCTTGAGTCCAGGGATAGGCACCGGGGAGCTGTTTTTT
CASSLSPGIGTGELFF
>13|many|-|TRBV27|TRBJ2-2
TGTGCCAGCAGAATTACAGGGACCGGGGAGCTGTTTTTT
CASRITGTGELFF
>17|many|TRBD1|TRBV18|TRBJ2-3
TGTGCCAGCTCACCACGTCAAGGGACAGGGTTCACAGATACGCAGTATTTT
CASSPRQGTGFTDTQYF
>12|many|TRBD2|TRBV6-5|TRBJ2-1
TGTGCCATCCGCGGGGGTGTCAATGAGCAGTTCTTC
CAIRGGVNEQFF
>13|-|TRBD1|TRBV20-1|TRBJ1-2
TGCAGTGCGACTACAGGGGGTTCCTATGGCTACACCTTC
CSATTGGSYGYTF
>13|few|TRBD2|TRBV25-1|TRBJ2-1
TGTGCCAGCAGTGAAAGCGGGAGTTTTGAGCAGTTCTTC
CASSESGSFEQFF
>14|few|-|TRBV29-1|TRBJ2-2
TGCAGCGTTGGAATCGGGGCAGGGAGAGGGGAGCTGTTTTTT
CSVGIGAGRGELFF
>15|many|TRBD2|TRBV10-2|TRBJ2-3
TGCGCCAGCAGTCCGGCGGGAGGGCGCACAGATACGCAGTATTTT
CASSPAGGRTDTQYF
>13|few|-|TRBV27|TRBJ1-2
TGTGCCAGCAGTTTATCGTCGCGAGGCCGCTACACCTTC
CASSLSSRGRYTF
>15|many|-|TRBV20-1|TRBJ2-3
TGCAGTGCTATTTTACGGAGATATAGCACAGATACGCAGTATTTT
CSAILRRYSTDTQYF
>14|many|-|TRBV12-3/TRBV12-4|TRBJ2-7
TGTGCCAGCAGTTCCTCTGGGAAGCAGTACGAGCAGTACTTC
CASSSSGKQYEQYF
>15|few|TRBD2|TRBV7-8|TRBJ2-1
TGTGCCAGCAGGTTGGCCGGGACTAGGGGTAATGAGCAGTTCTTC
CASRLAGTRGNEQFF
>16|-|-|TRBV18|TRBJ1-1
TGTGCCAGCTCACCAAACAGGGATACCATGAACACTGAAGCTTTCTTT
CASSPNRDTMNTEAFF
>13|-|-|TRBV20-1|TRBJ2-3
TGCAGTGCTCCTACAGGGTACACAGATACGCAGTATTTT
CSAPTGYTDTQYF
>12|many|-|TRBV24-1|TRBJ2-2
TGTGCCACCCGGCGGGGTTCCGGGGAGCTGTTTTTT
CATRRGSGELFF
>14|few|TRBD2|TRBV29-1|TRBJ2-5
TGCAGCGTTGTTCCGCTGGGGGGGGGAGAGACCCAGTACTTC
CSVVPLGGGETQYF
>14|-|-|TRBV28|TRBJ2-7
TGTGCCAGCAGCTCTCCGGGCCACGCGCTCGAGCAGTACTTC
CASSSPGHALEQYF
>14|few|TRBD1|TRBV5-1|TRBJ2-5
TGCGCCAGCAGCTTGAACAGGGGGCAAGAGACCCAGTACTTC
CASSLNRGQETQYF
>16|many|TRBD2|TRBV28|TRBJ2-3
TGTGCCAGCAGTCGTGAGACTAGCGGGAGTGACGATACGCAGTATTTT
CASSRETSGSDDTQYF
>13|many|-|TRBV20-1|TRBJ2-7
TGCAGTGCTTACGGACCCGGCTCCTACGAGCAGTACTTC
CSAYGPGSYEQYF
>11|few|-|TRBV28|TRBJ2-7
TGTGCCAGCAGATACAGGGACGAGCAGTACTTC
CASRYRDEQYF
>16|many|-|TRBV24-1|TRBJ2-1
TGTGCCACCAGTGATTCAGTAGGGCTAGCAGGGGATGAGCAGTTCTTC
CATSDSVGLAGDEQFF
>13|few|-|TRBV20-1|TRBJ1-2
TGCAGTGCTAGTCCAGATACTAACTATGGCTACACCTTC
CSASPDTNYGYTF
>14|many|-|TRBV29-1|TRBJ1-3
TGCAGCGCTGCGGCCGGGACATGGGGAAACACCATATATTTT
CSAAAGTWGNTIYF
>13|few|-|TRBV25-1|TRBJ2-7
TGTGCCAGCAGTGAATATGAGGTCGCCGAGCAGTACTTC
CASSEYEVAEQYF
>14|many|-|TRBV6-2/TRBV6-3|TRBJ1-1
TGTGCCAGCCTTCACGGGGCAGCCAACACTGAAGCTTTCTTT
CASLHGAANTEAFF
>12|-|-|TRBV5-2|TRBJ2-5
TGTGCCAGGGGCGAAGGGGCCGAGACCCAGTACTTC
CARGEGAETQYF
>14|-|TRBD2|TRBV6-1|TRBJ2-7
TGTGCCAGCCCTCCTAGCGGGGGGGCTTACGAGCAGTACTTC
CASPPSGGAYEQYF
>19|many|TRBD2|TRBV24-1|TRBJ2-3
TGTGCCACCAGTGATTACCCGGGACTAGCGGGGGTGCCAACAGATACGCAGTATTTT
CATSDYPGLAGVPTDTQYF
>15|many|-|TRBV4-1|TRBJ1-3
TGCGCCAGCAGCCAAGCACCCTTGGGGAGGAACACCATATATTTT
CASSQAPLGRNTIYF
>14|many|TRBD1|TRBV27|TRBJ1-1
TGTGCCAGCAGTTCCCTAGCCAGGGGGCGAACAGCTTTCTTT
CASSSLARGRTAFF
>13|many|-|TRBV12-3/TRBV12-4|TRBJ2-7
TGTGCCAGCAGTTCTGGACAGAACTACGAGCAGTACTTC
CASSSGQNYEQYF
>15|many|-|TRBV5-1|TRBJ2-7
TGCGCCAGCAGCTACTCAGAGTCTCAGCGGTACGAGCAGTACTTC
CASSYSESQRYEQYF
>17|-|TRBD1|TRBV4-2|TRBJ1-6
TGTGCCAGCAGCCAAGATAGGAGGGACAGCTATAATTCACCCCTCCACTTT
CASSQDRRDSYNSPLHF
>15|few|TRBD1|TRBV24-1|TRBJ1-2
TGTGCCACCAGTGACCCGGGACAGGCACTCTATGGCTACACCTTC
CATSDPGQALYGYTF
>15|-|TRBD1|TRBV20-1|TRBJ1-5
TGCAGTGCTAGAGGACAGGGCTGGAGCAATCAGCCCCAGCATTTT
CSARGQGWSNQPQHF
>13|many|TRBD1|TRBV12-5|TRBJ2-7
TGTGCTAGTGGTCGGGACAGGGACTACGAGCAGTACTTC
CASGRDRDYEQYF